The present T cell receptor beta chain was sequenced within a study of T cell repertoires in cytomegalovirus infection. Study-level information: It can be stated that public TCR beta signatures indicated CMV infection as well as a matching HLA type.

This clonotype was observed at least ten times. Its antigen is unknown. TCRdb re-called the reads with MiXCR, one entry per CDR3 protein. The sample records about 200,000 distinct CDR3 sequences, 8.5% to 10% being singletons. The study's findings and limits: The study identified carriers of CMV plus the relevant HLA from cumulative public TCR beta family frequency. There were HLA-C-restricted CMV-specific TCR beta clonotypes dominating the ex vivo response.

The sample was PBMCs. The receptor comes from a human donor in good health (CMV status not recorded). Some clones in this sample may be carry-over from other donors' samples.

The CDR3 is CASSARGQVVYGYTF. As DNA, the CDR3 is TGTGCCAGCAGCGCCAGGGGGCAAGTCGTCTATGGCTACACCTTC. This chain links TRBV7-6 with TRBJ1-2; 8 nucleotides match TRBD1. Germline-derived CDR1 and CDR2 are SGHVS and FNYEAQ. CDR3 length: 15 amino acids. The V gene end was trimmed by 5 bases and the J gene end by 4 bases; junction bases not matched to a gene: 9. The full variable domain, with the rest looked up from reference TRBV7-6 and TRBJ1-2, is GAGVSQSPRYKVTKRGQDVALRCDPISGHVSLYWYRQALGQGPEFLTYFNYEAQQDKSGLPNDRFSAERPEGSISTLTIQRTEQRDSAMYRCASSARGQVVYGYTFGSGTRLTVV.